The 12 T cell receptor beta chains reported below all come from one sample, sequenced in a study of T-cell reconstitution after alpha-beta-depleted transplantation in children. Preparation of the TCRbeta library involved a method that used unique molecular identifiers. TCRdb processed the PCR reads anew with MiXCR; each CDR3 protein has one entry. This sample has about 290,000 distinct CDR3 sequences; 10% occur once, and the top ten carry approximately 7%. The input for sequencing was PBMCs, taken before TCRalphabeta/CD19-depleted stem cell transplant. All receptors derive from a boy under two years old with acute myeloid leukemia, due to receive a stem cell transplant.

V is TRBV20-1 and J is TRBJ1-1, with D possibly being TRBD1 (5 bases). The CDR3 consists of 13 residues. CDR1 is DFQATT and CDR2 is SNEGSKA in the germline V gene (reference sequence). V gave up 7 bases and J gave up 11 bases, with 23 bases separating them. The CDR3 loop is CSGLGPSGSGAFF. DNA of the CDR3: TGCAGTGGCCTGGGACCCTCGGGCTCTGGGGCTTTCTTT.

This sequence joins TRBV4-2 and TRBJ2-3; 7 bases map to TRBD1. Trimming cost V 0 bases and J 2 bases; bases outside gene matches: 14. Germline V gives CDR1 LGHNA, CDR2 YNFKEQ. The CDR3 has 19 amino acids. CDR3 residues: CASSQDTPLQGPNTDTQYF. The CDR3 region has the DNA TGTGCCAGCAGCCAAGATACTCCCTTACAGGGGCCAAACACAGATACGCAGTATTTT.

In this sample, this clonotype turned up many times. V and J are TRBV28 and TRBJ1-4, with D possibly matching TRBD1 (5 bases). The J call is doubtful: the DNA matches TRBJ1-1 better. The CDR3 is made up of 11 amino acids. Germline assignment: CDR1 MDHEN and CDR2 SYDVKM. The CDR3, as DNA: TGTGCCAGCAGTTTCGCAGGGACTGCTTTCTTT. This codes for CASSFAGTAFF.

On this clonotype itself: Given a much more abundant clone one base away, this may be a read error. This CDR3 reads CASSYGQGDSYEQYF. DNA for the CDR3: TGTGCCAGCAGTTACGGTCAGGGGGATTCCTACGAGCAGTACTTC. The genes are TRBV6-5 and TRBJ2-7; 7 nucleotides line up with TRBD1. J was trimmed by 1 base and V by 2 bases; bases with no gene match: 5. Germline V gene lookup returns CDR1 MNHEY and CDR2 SVGAGI. The CDR3 consists of 15 residues.

In its sample, this clonotype was seen a few times. The genes are TRBV7-2 and TRBJ2-7, with D perhaps TRBD2 (6 bases). The V gene's germline CDR1 is SGHTA and CDR2 FQGNSA. V was shortened by 3 bases and J by 5 bases, with 11 bases between the two germline ends. The CDR3 contains 13 residues. Here the CDR3 DNA reads TGTGCCAGCAGCTTCGGGGGTATGAACGAGCAGTACTTC. The encoded protein is CASSFGGMNEQYF.

This clonotype has at least ten counts. J is TRBJ2-7 and V is TRBV5-6, with 15 bases matching TRBD2. The CDR3 covers 16 residues. Germline loops: CDR1 SGHDT, CDR2 YYEEEE. Trimming removed 4 bases from V and 3 bases from J; junction bases left unmatched: 5. CDR3 nucleotides: TGTGCCAGCAGCCCGGGACTAGCGGGGGGATTCTACGAGCAGTACTTC. It encodes CASSPGLAGGFYEQYF. The full variable domain, its missing parts supplied by reference TRBV5-6 and TRBJ2-7, is DAGVTQSPTHLIKTRGQQVTLRCSPKSGHDTVSWYQQALGQGPQFIFQYYEEEERQRGNFPDRFSGHQFPNYSSELNVNALLLGDSALYLCASSPGLAGGFYEQYFGPGTRLTVT.

The chain combines TRBV14 with TRBJ1-2, with D possibly TRBD1 on 6 matching bases. The V gene lost 2 bases and the J gene lost 2 bases, with 15 bases spanning the gap. Germline V CDR1 and CDR2: SGHDN, FVKESK. The CDR3 loop spans 16 amino acids. The CDR3 is CASSQLGAGGNYGYTF. The CDR3 nucleotides are TGTGCCAGCAGCCAATTGGGGGCAGGTGGAAACTATGGCTACACCTTC.

This clonotype was picked up many times. The chain has TRBV5-1 and TRBJ1-6; D gene uncertain. Germline V gene lookup returns CDR1 SGHRS and CDR2 YFSETQ. V shed 3 bases and J shed 7 bases, with 8 bases lying between them. The CDR3 runs to 13 residues. CDR3 in DNA: TGCGCCAGCAGCTACGAAGGGAATTCACCCCTCCACTTT. Translated, it gives CASSYEGNSPLHF.

This clonotype appeared many times. The J gene is TRBJ2-2, the V gene TRBV6-6, with 8 bases that match TRBD1. The CDR3 loop spans 13 amino acids. The J segment lost 9 bases and the V segment lost 10 bases, leaving 10 bases of the junction unmatched. CDR1 is MNHNY, CDR2 SVGAGI, per germline (reference sequence). CDR3 in DNA: TGTGCCACTCAGGGGGCAGGGGTTCGGGAGCTGTTTTTT. It specifies CATQGAGVRELFF.

The rearrangement joins TRBV18 to TRBJ2-3; TRBD2 aligns across 9 bases. CDR1 and CDR2 from the germline V gene are KGHSH and LQKENI. V dropped 2 bases and J dropped 4; count of bases not matched to a gene: 7. The CDR3 runs 16 residues. CDR3: CASSPTELAGADTQYF. In DNA form, the CDR3 reads TGTGCCAGCTCACCAACGGAATTAGCGGGGGCAGATACGCAGTATTTT.

This clonotype was counted at least ten times. DNA for the CDR3: TGTGCCATCAGTGAAGGGACAGACCAAGAGACCCAGTACTTC. It is translated as CAISEGTDQETQYF. The rearrangement links TRBV10-3 to TRBJ2-5; 7 bases align to TRBD1. J gave up 0 bases and V 3 bases, and 1 base lay outside the gene matches. The germline V gene has CDR1 ENHRY and CDR2 SYGVKD. The CDR3 spans 14 residues.

This clonotype was picked up many times. The chain carries TRBV28 and TRBJ1-1; 7 nucleotides match TRBD1. V shed 4 bases, J shed 0 bases, and the junction held 5 bases outside the gene matches. The CDR3 covers 15 residues. Germline CDR1 is MDHEN and CDR2 is SYDVKM. Here the CDR3 reads CASSSQGPMNTEAFF. The CDR3 bases are TGTGCCAGCAGTTCACAGGGGCCTATGAACACTGAAGCTTTCTTT.